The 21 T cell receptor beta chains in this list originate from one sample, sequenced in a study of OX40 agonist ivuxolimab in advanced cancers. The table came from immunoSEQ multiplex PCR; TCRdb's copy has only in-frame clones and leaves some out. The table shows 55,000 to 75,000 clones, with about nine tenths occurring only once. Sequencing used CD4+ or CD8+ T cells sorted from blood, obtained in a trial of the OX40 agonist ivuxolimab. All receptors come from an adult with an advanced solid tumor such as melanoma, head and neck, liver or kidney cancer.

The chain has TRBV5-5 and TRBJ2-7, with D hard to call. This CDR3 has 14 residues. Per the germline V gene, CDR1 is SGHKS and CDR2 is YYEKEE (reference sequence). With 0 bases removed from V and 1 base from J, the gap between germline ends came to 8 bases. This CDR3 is CASSLVERSYEQYF. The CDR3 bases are TGTGCCAGCAGCTTGGTGGAACGGTCCTACGAGCAGTACTTC. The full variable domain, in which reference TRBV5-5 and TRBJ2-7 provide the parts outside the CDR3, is DAGVTQSPTHLIKTRGQQVTLRCSPISGHKSVSWYQQVLGQGPQFIFQYYEKEERGRGNFPDRFSARQFPNYSSELNVNALLLGDSALYLCASSLVERSYEQYFGPGTRLTVT.

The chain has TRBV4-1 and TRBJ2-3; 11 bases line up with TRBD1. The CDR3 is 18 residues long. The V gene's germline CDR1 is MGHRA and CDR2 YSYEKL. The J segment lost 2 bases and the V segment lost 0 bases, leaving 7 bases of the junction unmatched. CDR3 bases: TGCGCCAGCAGCCAAGATCAGGGGACAGGGGGTTTCACAGATACGCAGTATTTT. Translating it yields CASSQDQGTGGFTDTQYF.

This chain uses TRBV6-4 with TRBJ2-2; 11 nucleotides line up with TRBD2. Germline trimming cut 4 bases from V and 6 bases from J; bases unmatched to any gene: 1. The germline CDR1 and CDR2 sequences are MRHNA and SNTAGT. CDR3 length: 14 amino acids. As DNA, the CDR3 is TGTGCCAGCAGTGCACTAGCGGGAGCCGGGGAGCTGTTTTTT. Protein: CASSALAGAGELFF.

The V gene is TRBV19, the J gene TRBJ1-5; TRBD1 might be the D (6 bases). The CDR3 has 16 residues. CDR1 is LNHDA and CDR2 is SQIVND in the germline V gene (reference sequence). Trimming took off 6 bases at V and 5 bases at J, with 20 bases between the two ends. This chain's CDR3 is CASRWDRGLNDQPQHF. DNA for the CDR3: TGTGCCAGTAGATGGGACCGGGGGCTAAACGATCAGCCCCAGCATTTT.

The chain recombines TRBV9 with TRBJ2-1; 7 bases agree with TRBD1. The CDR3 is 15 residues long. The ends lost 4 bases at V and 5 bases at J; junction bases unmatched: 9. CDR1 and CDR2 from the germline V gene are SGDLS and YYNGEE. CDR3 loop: CASSLTATGDNEQFF. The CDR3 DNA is TGTGCCAGCAGCTTAACTGCTACAGGGGACAATGAGCAGTTCTTC.

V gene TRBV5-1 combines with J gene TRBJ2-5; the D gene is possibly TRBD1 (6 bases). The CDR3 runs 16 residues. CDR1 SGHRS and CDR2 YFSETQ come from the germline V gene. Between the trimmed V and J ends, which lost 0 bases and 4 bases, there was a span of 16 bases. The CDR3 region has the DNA TGCGCCAGCAGCTTGGGGGGGCCGGGCACGGGAGAGACCCAGTACTTC. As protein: CASSLGGPGTGETQYF.

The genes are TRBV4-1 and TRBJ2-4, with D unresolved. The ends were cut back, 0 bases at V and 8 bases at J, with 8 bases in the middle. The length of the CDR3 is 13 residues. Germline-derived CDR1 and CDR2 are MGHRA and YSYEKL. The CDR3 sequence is CASSQETWDIQYF. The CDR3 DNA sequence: TGCGCCAGCAGCCAAGAAACTTGGGACATTCAGTACTTC.

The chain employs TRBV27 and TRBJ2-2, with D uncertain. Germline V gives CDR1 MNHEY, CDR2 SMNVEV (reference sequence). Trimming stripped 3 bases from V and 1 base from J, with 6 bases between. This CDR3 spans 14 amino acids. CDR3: CASSFYENTGELFF. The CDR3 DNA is TGTGCCAGCAGTTTCTATGAGAACACCGGGGAGCTGTTTTTT.

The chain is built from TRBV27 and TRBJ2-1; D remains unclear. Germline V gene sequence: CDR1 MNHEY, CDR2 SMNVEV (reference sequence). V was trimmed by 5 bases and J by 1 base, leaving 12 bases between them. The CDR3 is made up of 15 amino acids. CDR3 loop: CASSPAVGSYNEQFF. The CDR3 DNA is TGTGCCAGCAGTCCTGCTGTGGGTTCCTACAATGAGCAGTTCTTC.

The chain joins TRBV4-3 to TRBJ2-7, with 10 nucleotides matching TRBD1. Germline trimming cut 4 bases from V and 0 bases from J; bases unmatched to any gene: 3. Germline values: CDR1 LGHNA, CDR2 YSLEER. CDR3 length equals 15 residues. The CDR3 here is CASSPGTGASYEQYF. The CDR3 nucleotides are TGCGCCAGCAGCCCCGGGACAGGGGCCTCCTACGAGCAGTACTTC.

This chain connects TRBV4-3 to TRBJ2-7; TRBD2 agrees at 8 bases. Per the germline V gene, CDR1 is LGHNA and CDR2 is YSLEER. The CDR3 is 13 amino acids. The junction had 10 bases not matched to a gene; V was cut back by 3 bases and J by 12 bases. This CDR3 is CASSQGLSGSPYF. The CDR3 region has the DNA TGCGCCAGCAGCCAGGGTCTCAGCGGGAGTCCGTACTTC.

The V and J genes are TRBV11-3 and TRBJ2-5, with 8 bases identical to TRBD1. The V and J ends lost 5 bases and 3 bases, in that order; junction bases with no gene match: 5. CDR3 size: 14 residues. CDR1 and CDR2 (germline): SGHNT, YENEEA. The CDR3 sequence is CASSPTTGEETQYF. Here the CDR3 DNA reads TGTGCCAGCAGCCCAACGACAGGGGAAGAGACCCAGTACTTC. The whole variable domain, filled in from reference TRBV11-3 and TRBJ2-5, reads EAGVVQSPRYKIIEKKQPVAFWCNPISGHNTLYWYLQNLGQGPELLIRYENEEAVDDSQLPKDRFSAERLKGVDSTLKIQPAELGDSAVYLCASSPTTGEETQYFGPGTRLLVL.

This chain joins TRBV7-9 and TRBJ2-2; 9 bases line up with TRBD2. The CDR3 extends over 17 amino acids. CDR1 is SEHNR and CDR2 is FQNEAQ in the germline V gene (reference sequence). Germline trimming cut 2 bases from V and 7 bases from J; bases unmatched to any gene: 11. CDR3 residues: CASSLLGSGSNHGELFF. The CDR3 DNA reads TGTGCCAGCAGCTTACTGGGTAGCGGGAGTAACCACGGGGAGCTGTTTTTT.

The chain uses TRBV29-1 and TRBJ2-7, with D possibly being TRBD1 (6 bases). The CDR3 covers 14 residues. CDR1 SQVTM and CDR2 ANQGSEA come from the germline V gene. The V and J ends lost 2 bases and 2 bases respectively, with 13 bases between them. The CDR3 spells CSVESAGQTYEQYF. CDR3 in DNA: TGCAGCGTTGAATCGGCTGGACAGACCTACGAGCAGTACTTC.

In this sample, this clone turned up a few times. This CDR3 reads CATSTRITDTQYF. The CDR3 coding sequence is TGTGCCACCTCGACTAGAATCACAGATACGCAGTATTTT. The chain combines TRBV28 with TRBJ2-3; maybe TRBD2 (6 bases). The V end lost 10 bases, the J end lost 2 bases, and 13 bases lay between the germline ends. In germline, CDR1 is MDHEN, CDR2 SYDVKM. The CDR3 is made up of 13 amino acids.

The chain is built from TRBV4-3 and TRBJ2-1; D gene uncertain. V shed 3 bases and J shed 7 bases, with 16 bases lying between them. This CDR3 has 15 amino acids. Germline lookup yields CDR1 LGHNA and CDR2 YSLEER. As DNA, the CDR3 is TGCGCCAGCAGCCAGGAACGTATCAAAACGAATGAGCAGTTCTTC. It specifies CASSQERIKTNEQFF.

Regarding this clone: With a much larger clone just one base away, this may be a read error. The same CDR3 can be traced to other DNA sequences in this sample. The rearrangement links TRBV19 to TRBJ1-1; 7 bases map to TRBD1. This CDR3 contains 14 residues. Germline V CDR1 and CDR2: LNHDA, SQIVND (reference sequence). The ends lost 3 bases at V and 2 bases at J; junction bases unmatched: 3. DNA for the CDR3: TGTGCCAGTAGTATGGGACAGACAAACACTGAAGCTTTCTTT. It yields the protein CASSMGQTNTEAFF.

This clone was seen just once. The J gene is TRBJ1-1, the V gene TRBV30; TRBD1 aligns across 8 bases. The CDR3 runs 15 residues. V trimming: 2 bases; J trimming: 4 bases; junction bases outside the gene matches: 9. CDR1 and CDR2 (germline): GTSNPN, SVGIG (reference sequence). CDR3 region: CAWSPRTGLATEAFF. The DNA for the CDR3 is TGTGCCTGGAGTCCAAGGACAGGGCTGGCCACTGAAGCTTTCTTT.

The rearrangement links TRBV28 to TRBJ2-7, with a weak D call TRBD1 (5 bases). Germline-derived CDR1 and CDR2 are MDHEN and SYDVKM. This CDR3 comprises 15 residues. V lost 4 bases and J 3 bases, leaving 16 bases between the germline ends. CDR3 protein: CASSSPLQGSYEQYF. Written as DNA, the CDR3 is TGTGCCAGCAGTTCCCCCCTCCAGGGAAGCTACGAGCAGTACTTC.

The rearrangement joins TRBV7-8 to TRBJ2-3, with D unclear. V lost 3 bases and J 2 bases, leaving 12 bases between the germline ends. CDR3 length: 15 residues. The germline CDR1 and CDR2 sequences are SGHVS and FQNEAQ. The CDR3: CASSFVGPDTDTQYF. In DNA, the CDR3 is TGTGCCAGCAGCTTCGTAGGGCCGGACACAGATACGCAGTATTTT.

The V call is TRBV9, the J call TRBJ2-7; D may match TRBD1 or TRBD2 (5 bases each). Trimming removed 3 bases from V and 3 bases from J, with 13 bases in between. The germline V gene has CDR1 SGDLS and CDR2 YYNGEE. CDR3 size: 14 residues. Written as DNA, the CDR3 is TGTGCCAGCAGCGGCCGGGACCTGGACTACGAGCAGTACTTC. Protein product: CASSGRDLDYEQYF.